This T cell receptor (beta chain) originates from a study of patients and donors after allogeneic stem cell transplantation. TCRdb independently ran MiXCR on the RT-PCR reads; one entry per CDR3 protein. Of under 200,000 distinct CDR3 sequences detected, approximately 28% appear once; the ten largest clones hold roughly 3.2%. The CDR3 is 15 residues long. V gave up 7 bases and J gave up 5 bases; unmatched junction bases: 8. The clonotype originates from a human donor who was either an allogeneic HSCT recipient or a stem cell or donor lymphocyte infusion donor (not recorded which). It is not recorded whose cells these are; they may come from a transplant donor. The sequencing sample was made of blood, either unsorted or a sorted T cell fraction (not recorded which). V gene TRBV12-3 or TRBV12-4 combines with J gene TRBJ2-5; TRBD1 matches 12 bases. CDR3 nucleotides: TGTGCCAGCACTGGGACAGGGGGCAATTATGAGACCCAGTACTTC. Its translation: CASTGTGGNYETQYF.